The 18 T cell receptor beta chains given below trace back to one sample, sequenced in a study of shared clonotypes between healthy human individuals. Clones were read by immunoSEQ multiplex PCR, and TCRdb kept only the in-frame ones, dropping some. The sample contains roughly 2.5 million clones, 90% to 95% of which appear only once. Sequencing was done on a sample of naive CD4+ T cells sorted from blood. The subset: CD45RA+ positively selected. Source of these receptors: a man aged 18 to 30 in good health.

The chain combines TRBV6-5 with TRBJ2-7, with a tentative D call TRBD1 (5 bases). CDR3 length: 14 residues. CDR1 is MNHEY and CDR2 is SVGAGI in the germline V gene. V was shortened by 6 bases and J by 3 bases, with 15 bases between the two germline ends. The CDR3 loop is CASSPLQESYEQYF. The CDR3 coding sequence is TGTGCCAGCAGCCCACTACAGGAGAGCTACGAGCAGTACTTC.

The gene calls are TRBV19 and TRBJ1-6; D might be TRBD1 (5 bases). CDR3 length equals 13 residues. CDR1 LNHDA and CDR2 SQIVND come from the germline V gene (reference sequence). V was clipped by 5 bases and J by 10 bases, with 12 bases between them. CDR3 sequence (DNA): TGTGCCAGTAGTCGGGACCTTGGATCACCCCTCCACTTT. This sequence encodes CASSRDLGSPLHF.

As regards this clone: In the same sample, other DNA sequences code for this CDR3. V usage is TRBV27 and J usage is TRBJ1-6; 7 bases are shared with TRBD1. The CDR3 covers 14 residues. After removal of 6 bases from V and 9 bases from J, the junction contained 8 bases not matched to a gene. CDR1 is MNHEY and CDR2 is SMNVEV in the germline V gene (reference sequence). Here the CDR3 reads CASSPRQGGSPLHF. The CDR3 region has the DNA TGTGCCAGCAGCCCTAGACAGGGTGGTTCACCCCTCCACTTT.

V is TRBV5-8 and J is TRBJ2-7, with unresolved D. V gave up 4 bases and J gave up 3 bases, with 14 bases separating them. This CDR3 region has 14 residues. Germline V lookup: CDR1 SGHTS, CDR2 YDEGEE. CDR3 loop: CASSQWAVDYEQYF. CDR3 bases: TGTGCCAGCAGCCAGTGGGCAGTGGACTACGAGCAGTACTTC.

The V gene is TRBV5-4, the J gene TRBJ2-1; tentatively, D is TRBD1 or TRBD2 (5 bases each). The CDR3 totals 18 residues. V was shortened by 3 bases and J by 4 bases, with 23 bases between the two germline ends. CDR1 and CDR2 from the germline V gene are SGHNT and YYREEE (reference sequence). The CDR3 is CASSSTRPVYRTYNEQFF. The CDR3 DNA is TGTGCCAGCAGCTCGACACGACCCGTATACAGGACTTACAATGAGCAGTTCTTC.

V gene TRBV28 combines with J gene TRBJ2-1; 12 nucleotides match TRBD1. Trimming removed 6 bases from V and 8 bases from J; junction bases left unmatched: 11. The CDR3 has 16 amino acids. Germline V CDR1 and CDR2: MDHEN, SYDVKM. Here the CDR3 reads CASSSPGTGGAYEQFF. The CDR3 bases are TGTGCCAGCAGCTCCCCCGGGACAGGGGGCGCCTATGAGCAGTTCTTC.

J is TRBJ2-7 and V is TRBV30; D is unclear. This CDR3 has 11 residues. In germline, CDR1 is GTSNPN, CDR2 SVGIG (reference sequence). Trimming stripped 7 bases from V and 3 bases from J, with 10 bases between. CDR3 sequence: CALKRDYEQYF. CDR3 sequence (DNA): TGTGCCTTAAAGCGCGACTACGAGCAGTACTTC.

The chain uses TRBV30 and TRBJ2-7; no clear D gene. The germline V gene encodes CDR1 GTSNPN and CDR2 SVGIG (reference sequence). The CDR3 contains 11 residues. V lost 8 bases and J 3 bases, leaving 11 bases between the germline ends. CDR3 coding DNA: TGTGCCCAAGGACGAGACTACGAGCAGTACTTC. Encoded protein: CAQGRDYEQYF.

A word on this clone: The junction departs from the called germline gene at one end, perhaps through a read error. J is TRBJ2-3 and V is TRBV7-7; the match to TRBD2 covers 7 bases. This CDR3 contains 15 residues. Germline V gene data show CDR1 as SSHAT and CDR2 as FNYEAQ (reference sequence). In nucleotides, the CDR3 is TGTGCTAGCAGCATCGGACTAGGGAACACAGATACGCAGTATTTT. Translation: CASSIGLGNTDTQYF.

As regards this clone: This sample also contains other DNA sequences that code for the same CDR3. The gene calls are TRBV28 and TRBJ2-7, with a possible D match to TRBD1 (6 bases). Germline lookup yields CDR1 MDHEN and CDR2 SYDVKM. The CDR3 has 13 residues. V was trimmed by 6 bases and J by 1 base, leaving 10 bases between them. As DNA, the CDR3 is TGTGCCAGCAGCCCCGGACAGTCCTACGAGCAGTACTTC. Encoded protein: CASSPGQSYEQYF. The full variable domain, completed using reference TRBV28 and TRBJ2-7, is DVKVTQSSRYLVKRTGEKVFLECVQDMDHENMFWYRQDPGLGLRLIYFSYDVKMKEKGDIPEGYSVSREKKERFSLILESASTNQTSMYLCASSPGQSYEQYFGPGTRLTVT.

This chain uses TRBV18 with TRBJ1-4; D remains ambiguous. Germline loops: CDR1 KGHSH, CDR2 LQKENI. The CDR3 runs to 16 residues. Between the trimmed V and J ends, which lost 3 bases and 8 bases, there was a span of 19 bases. This CDR3 reads CASSPSLTGLGEKLFF. In nucleotides, the CDR3 is TGTGCCAGCTCACCCTCTTTGACCGGTCTCGGGGAAAAACTGTTTTTT.

CDR3 in DNA: TGTGCCTGGAGTAGAAGAGGCCCTCCCTCCGAGCAGTACTTC. Amino acids: CAWSRRGPPSEQYF. This chain joins TRBV30 and TRBJ2-7; no clear D. V was pared by 2 bases and J by 6 bases, with 17 bases between. The CDR3 runs 14 residues. Germline assignment: CDR1 GTSNPN and CDR2 SVGIG (reference sequence).

This chain connects TRBV5-1 to TRBJ2-5; 14 bases match TRBD2. Germline trimming cut 6 bases from V and 2 bases from J; bases unmatched to any gene: 9. The CDR3 totals 17 residues. Germline V gene sequence: CDR1 SGHRS, CDR2 YFSETQ. This CDR3 is CASTPGTSGGTQETQYF. The CDR3 DNA follows: TGCGCCAGCACCCCCGGGACTAGCGGGGGAACACAAGAGACCCAGTACTTC.

The rearrangement links TRBV7-8 to TRBJ2-7; TRBD2 matches 8 bases. The CDR3 spans 15 residues. Germline V CDR1 and CDR2: SGHVS, FQNEAQ. The V segment lost 0 bases and the J segment 3 bases; nucleotides outside the gene matches: 4. The CDR3 spells CASSLARSGGYEQYF. Here the CDR3 DNA reads TGTGCCAGCAGCTTAGCGCGCAGCGGGGGCTACGAGCAGTACTTC.

This clone was found once. This sequence joins TRBV5-1 and TRBJ1-2; D remains ambiguous. V shed 4 bases and J shed 2 bases, with 12 bases lying between them. The germline V gene encodes CDR1 SGHRS and CDR2 YFSETQ. The CDR3 totals 14 residues. CDR3 bases: TGCGCCAGCAGCCCCCTGACACTGAACTATGGCTACACCTTC. Translated, it gives CASSPLTLNYGYTF.

The J gene is TRBJ2-6, the V gene TRBV19; D call uncertain. Trimming shortened V by 7 bases and J by 2 bases, and 9 bases separated the two germline ends. CDR3 length: 14 residues. Germline V CDR1 and CDR2: LNHDA, SQIVND (reference sequence). For the CDR3, the DNA is TGTGCCAGTAATGCGTCGCCTGGGGCCAACGTCCTGACTTTC. Translation: CASNASPGANVLTF.

Concerning this clone: The sample holds other DNA sequences that translate to the same CDR3. The J gene is TRBJ2-3, the V gene TRBV9, with a weak D call TRBD2 (5 bases). Per germline, CDR1 SGDLS and CDR2 YYNGEE. Trimming took off 0 bases at V and 3 bases at J, with 11 bases between the two ends. The CDR3 loop spans 15 amino acids. CDR3 bases: TGTGCCAGCAGCGTAGGAGGATCGGGGACAGATACGCAGTATTTT. This gives the protein CASSVGGSGTDTQYF.

The V call is TRBV6-1, the J call TRBJ2-1; D is tentatively TRBD1 or TRBD2 (6 bases each). This CDR3 is 15 amino acids long. Germline CDR1 is MNHNS and CDR2 is SASEGT. V was trimmed by 3 bases and J by 8 bases, leaving 17 bases between them. CDR3 residues: CASSEWRGKNDEQFF. The CDR3 DNA sequence: TGTGCCAGCAGTGAGTGGAGGGGGAAGAACGATGAGCAGTTCTTC.